This T cell receptor beta chain was retrieved from a study of PD-1 blockade in classical Hodgkin lymphoma. General observations from the study: Whatever underlies the repertoire differences (possibly disease activity or prior therapy) remains undefined.

Sample time point: cycle 4 day 1 (C4D1), after six to seven weeks of nivolumab. Each patient experienced a relapse that followed autologous stem cell transplantation, and brentuximab vedotin exposure varied. Worth noting for this clone: Its antigen is not identified.

Profiled with immunoSEQ multiplex PCR; TCRdb holds only in-frame clones, not every one. The sample yields approximately 30,000 clones, 55% to 85% seen once. V trimming: 1 base; J trimming: 6 bases; junction bases outside the gene matches: 2. CDR1 LNHDA and CDR2 SQIVND come from the germline V gene (reference sequence). CDR3 length equals 15 residues. The source material was peripheral blood mononuclear cells (PBMCs), sampled before the fourth cycle of nivolumab. This rearrangement joins TRBV19 to TRBJ2-1, with 11 bases aligning to TRBD2. The sequence was collected from a human donor with classical Hodgkin lymphoma. The CDR3 nucleotides read TGTGCCAGTAGTATAGGGACTAGCGGGTCCAATGAGCAGTTCTTC. Its translation is CASSIGTSGSNEQFF.